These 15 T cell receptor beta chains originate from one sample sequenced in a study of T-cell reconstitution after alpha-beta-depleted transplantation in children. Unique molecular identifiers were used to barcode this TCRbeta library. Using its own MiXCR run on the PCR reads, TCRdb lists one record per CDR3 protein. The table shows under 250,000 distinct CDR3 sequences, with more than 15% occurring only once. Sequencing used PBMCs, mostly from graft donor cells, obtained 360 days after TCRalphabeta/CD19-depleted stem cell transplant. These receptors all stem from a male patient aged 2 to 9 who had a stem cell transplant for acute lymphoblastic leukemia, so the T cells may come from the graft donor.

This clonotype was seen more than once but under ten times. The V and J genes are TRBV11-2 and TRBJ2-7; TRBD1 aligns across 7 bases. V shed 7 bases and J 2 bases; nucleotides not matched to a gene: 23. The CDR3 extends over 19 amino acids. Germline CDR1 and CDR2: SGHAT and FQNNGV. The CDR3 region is CASTPVPPLRTGLAYEQYF. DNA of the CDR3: TGTGCCAGCACCCCAGTGCCCCCACTTAGGACAGGATTGGCCTACGAGCAGTACTTC.

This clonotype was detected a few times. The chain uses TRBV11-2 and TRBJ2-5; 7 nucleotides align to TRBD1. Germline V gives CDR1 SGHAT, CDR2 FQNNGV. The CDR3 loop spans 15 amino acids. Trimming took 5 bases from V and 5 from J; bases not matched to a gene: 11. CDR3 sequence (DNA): TGTGCCAGCAGCCGTAACAGGGGTAGTCGGGAGACCCAGTACTTC. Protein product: CASSRNRGSRETQYF.

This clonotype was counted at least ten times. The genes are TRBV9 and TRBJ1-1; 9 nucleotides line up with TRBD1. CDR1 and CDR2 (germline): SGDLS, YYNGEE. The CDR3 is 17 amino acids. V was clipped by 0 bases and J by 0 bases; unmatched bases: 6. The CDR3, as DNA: TGTGCCAGCAGCGTAGACCCGAGACAGGGGGTGAACACTGAAGCTTTCTTT. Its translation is CASSVDPRQGVNTEAFF.

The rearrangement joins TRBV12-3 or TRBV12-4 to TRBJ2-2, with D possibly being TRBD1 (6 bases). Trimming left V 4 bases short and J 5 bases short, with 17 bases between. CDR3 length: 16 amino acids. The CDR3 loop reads CASSWGMGAGTGELFF. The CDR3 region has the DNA TGTGCCAGCAGTTGGGGAATGGGGGCAGGGACCGGGGAGCTGTTTTTT.

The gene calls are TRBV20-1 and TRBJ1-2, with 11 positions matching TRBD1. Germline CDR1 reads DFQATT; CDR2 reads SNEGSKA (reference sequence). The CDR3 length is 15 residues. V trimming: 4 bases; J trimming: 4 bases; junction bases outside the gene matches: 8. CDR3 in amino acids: CSATDRGRHPYGYTF. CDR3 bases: TGCAGTGCTACGGACAGGGGGCGGCATCCCTATGGCTACACCTTC.

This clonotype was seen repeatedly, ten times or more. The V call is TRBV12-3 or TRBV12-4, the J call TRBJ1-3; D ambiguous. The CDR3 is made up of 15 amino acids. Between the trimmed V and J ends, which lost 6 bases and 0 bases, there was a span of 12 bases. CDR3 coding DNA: TGTGCCAGCAGGAGGAACGGAAACTCTGGAAACACCATATATTTT. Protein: CASRRNGNSGNTIYF.

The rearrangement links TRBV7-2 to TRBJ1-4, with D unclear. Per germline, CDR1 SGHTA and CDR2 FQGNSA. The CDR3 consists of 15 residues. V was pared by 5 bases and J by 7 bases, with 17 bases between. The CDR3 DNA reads TGTGCCAGCAGCAGTACGGGATCAAGGGCTGAAAAACTGTTTTTT. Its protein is CASSSTGSRAEKLFF.

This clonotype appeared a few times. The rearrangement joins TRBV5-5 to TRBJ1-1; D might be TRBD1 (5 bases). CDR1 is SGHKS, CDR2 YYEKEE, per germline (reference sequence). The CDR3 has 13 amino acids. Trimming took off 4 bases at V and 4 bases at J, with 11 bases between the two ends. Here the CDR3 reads CASSRDLGTEAFF. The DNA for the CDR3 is TGTGCCAGCAGCCGGGACCTGGGCACTGAAGCTTTCTTT.

The CDR3 sequence is CASSGLGQGIWETQYF. The CDR3 nucleotides read TGTGCCAGTAGTGGCCTGGGACAGGGGATTTGGGAGACCCAGTACTTC. The chain carries TRBV19 and TRBJ2-5; 10 bases fit TRBD1. The CDR3 runs to 16 residues. Germline V gives CDR1 LNHDA, CDR2 SQIVND (reference sequence). The J segment lost 5 bases and the V segment lost 5 bases, leaving 11 bases of the junction unmatched.

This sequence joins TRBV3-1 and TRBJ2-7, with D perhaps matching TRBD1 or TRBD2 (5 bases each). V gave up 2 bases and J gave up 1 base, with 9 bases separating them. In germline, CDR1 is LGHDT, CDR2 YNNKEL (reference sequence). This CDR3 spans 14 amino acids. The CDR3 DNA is TGTGCCAGCAGCCAACCGGGACGGTCCTACGAGCAGTACTTC. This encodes CASSQPGRSYEQYF.

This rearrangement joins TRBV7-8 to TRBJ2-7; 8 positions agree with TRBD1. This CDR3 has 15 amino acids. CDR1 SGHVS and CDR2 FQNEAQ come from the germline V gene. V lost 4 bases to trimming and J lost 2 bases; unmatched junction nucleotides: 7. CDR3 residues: CASSSEQGVAYEQYF. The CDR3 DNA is TGTGCCAGCAGCTCCGAACAGGGGGTCGCCTACGAGCAGTACTTC.

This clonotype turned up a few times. CDR3 sequence reads: CASRSQKPGQGQETQYF. For the CDR3, the DNA is TGTGCCAGCAGATCCCAAAAACCGGGACAGGGTCAGGAGACCCAGTACTTC. The chain combines TRBV7-9 with TRBJ2-5; 9 nucleotides agree with TRBD1. The CDR3 has 17 amino acids. The V gene's germline CDR1 is SEHNR and CDR2 FQNEAQ (reference sequence). V trimming: 6 bases; J trimming: 5 bases; junction bases outside the gene matches: 16.

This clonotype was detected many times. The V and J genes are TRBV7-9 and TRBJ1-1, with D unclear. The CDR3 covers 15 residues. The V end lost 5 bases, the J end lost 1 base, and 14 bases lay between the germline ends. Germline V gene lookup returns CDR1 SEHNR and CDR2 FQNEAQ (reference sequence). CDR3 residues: CASSRHSGSNTEAFF. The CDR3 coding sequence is TGTGCCAGCAGCAGACATTCGGGGTCGAACACTGAAGCTTTCTTT.

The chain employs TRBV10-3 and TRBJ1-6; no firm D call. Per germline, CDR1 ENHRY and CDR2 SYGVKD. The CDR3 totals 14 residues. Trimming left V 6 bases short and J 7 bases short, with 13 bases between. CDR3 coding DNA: TGTGCCATCAGCAAAACTGAGTTCAATTCACCCCTCCACTTT. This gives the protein CAISKTEFNSPLHF.

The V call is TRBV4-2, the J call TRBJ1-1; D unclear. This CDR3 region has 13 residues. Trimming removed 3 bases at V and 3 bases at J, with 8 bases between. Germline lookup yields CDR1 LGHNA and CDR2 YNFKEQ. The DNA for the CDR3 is TGTGCCAGCAGCCAGGCCCGGGACACTGAAGCTTTCTTT. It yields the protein CASSQARDTEAFF.